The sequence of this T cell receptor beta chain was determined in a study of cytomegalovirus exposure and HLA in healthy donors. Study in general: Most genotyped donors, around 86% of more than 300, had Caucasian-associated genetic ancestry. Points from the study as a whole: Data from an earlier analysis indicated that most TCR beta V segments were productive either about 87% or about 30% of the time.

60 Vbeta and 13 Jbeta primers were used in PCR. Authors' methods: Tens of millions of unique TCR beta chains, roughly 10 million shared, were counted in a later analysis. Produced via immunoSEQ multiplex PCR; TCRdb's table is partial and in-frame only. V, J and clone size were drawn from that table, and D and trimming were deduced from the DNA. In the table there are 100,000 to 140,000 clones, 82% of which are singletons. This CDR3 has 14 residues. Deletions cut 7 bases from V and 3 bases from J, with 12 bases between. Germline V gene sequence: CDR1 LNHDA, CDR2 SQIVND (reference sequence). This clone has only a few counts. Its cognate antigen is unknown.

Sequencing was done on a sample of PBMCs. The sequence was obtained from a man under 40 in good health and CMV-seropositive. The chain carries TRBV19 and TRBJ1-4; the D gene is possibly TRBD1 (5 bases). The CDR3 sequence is CASTTGGSNEKLFF. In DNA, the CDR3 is TGTGCCAGTACCACAGGAGGGTCTAATGAAAAACTGTTTTTT.